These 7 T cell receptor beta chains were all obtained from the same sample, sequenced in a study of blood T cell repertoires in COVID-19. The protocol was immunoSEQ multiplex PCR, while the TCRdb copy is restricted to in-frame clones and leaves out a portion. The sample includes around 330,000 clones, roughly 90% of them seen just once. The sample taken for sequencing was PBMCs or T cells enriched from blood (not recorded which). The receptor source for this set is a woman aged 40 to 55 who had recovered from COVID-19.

The CDR3 region has the DNA TGTGCCAGCAGCAAAATAAGAAGACAGCTAAATCAGCCCCAGCATTTT. It yields the protein CASSKIRRQLNQPQHF. The chain couples TRBV21-1 to TRBJ1-5; the table names TRBD1, a call not compared with the DNA. TRBV21-1 is labeled a pseudogene. This CDR3 comprises 16 residues.

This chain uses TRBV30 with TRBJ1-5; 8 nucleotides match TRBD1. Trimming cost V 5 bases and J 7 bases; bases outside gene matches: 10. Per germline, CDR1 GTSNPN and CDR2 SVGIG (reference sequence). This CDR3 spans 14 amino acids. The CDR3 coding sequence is TGTGCCTGGGCCGTACAGGGGGGGAGGCAGCCCCAGCATTTT. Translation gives CAWAVQGGRQPQHF.

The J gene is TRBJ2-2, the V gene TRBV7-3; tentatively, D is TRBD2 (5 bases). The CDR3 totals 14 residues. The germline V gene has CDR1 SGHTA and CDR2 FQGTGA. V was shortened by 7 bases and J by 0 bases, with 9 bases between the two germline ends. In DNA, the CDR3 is TGTGCCAGCAAATCCGGGACGAACACCGGGGAGCTGTTTTTT. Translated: CASKSGTNTGELFF.

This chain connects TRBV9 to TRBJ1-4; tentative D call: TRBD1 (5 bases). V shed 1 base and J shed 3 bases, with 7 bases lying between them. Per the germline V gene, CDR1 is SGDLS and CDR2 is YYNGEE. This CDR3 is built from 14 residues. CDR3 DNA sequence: TGTGCCAGCAGCGTACAGGGTTCTAATGAAAAACTGTTTTTT. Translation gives CASSVQGSNEKLFF.

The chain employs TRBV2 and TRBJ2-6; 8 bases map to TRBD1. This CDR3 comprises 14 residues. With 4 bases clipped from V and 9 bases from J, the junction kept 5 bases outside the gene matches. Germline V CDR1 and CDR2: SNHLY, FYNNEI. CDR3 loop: CASSAGTGRNVLTF. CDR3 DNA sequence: TGTGCCAGCAGTGCCGGGACAGGACGCAACGTCCTGACTTTC.

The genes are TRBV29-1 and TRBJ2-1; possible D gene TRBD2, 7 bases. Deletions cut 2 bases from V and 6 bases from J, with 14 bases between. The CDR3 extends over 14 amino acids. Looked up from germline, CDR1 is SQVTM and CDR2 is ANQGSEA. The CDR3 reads CSVETGTNSNEQFF. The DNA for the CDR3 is TGCAGCGTTGAAACAGGGACTAACTCCAATGAGCAGTTCTTC.

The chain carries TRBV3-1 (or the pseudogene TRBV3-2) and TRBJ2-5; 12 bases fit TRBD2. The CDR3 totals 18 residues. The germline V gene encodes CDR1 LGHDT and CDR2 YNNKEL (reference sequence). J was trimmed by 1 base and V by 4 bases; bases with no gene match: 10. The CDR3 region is CASSPGLTSGGLQETQYF. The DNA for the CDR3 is TGTGCCAGCAGCCCTGGCCTGACTAGCGGGGGACTCCAAGAGACCCAGTACTTC.